This passage covers 4 T cell receptor beta chains from one sample sequenced in a study of neurological immune-mediated disorders. TCRdb recomputed calls from the 5' RACE reads with MiXCR, one row per CDR3 protein. The sample has about 24,000 distinct CDR3 sequences; around 15% are singletons. The sequenced sample consisted of PBMCs. Receptor source: a woman aged 40 to 50 with HTLV-1-associated myelopathy (HAM/TSP).

This clonotype was recorded at least ten times. The genes are TRBV18 and TRBJ1-6; 7 bases agree with TRBD1. The ends lost 5 bases at V and 7 bases at J; junction bases unmatched: 8. Germline CDR1 is KGHSH and CDR2 is LQKENI. The CDR3 length is 15 residues. The CDR3 coding sequence is TGTGCCAGCTCAACCCGACAGGGAGGCAATTCACCCCTCCACTTT. This translates into CASSTRQGGNSPLHF.

The sample holds many counts of this clonotype. The chain links TRBV15 to TRBJ2-5, with TRBD1 identical over 11 bases. The ends lost 0 bases at V and 7 bases at J; junction bases unmatched: 7. The CDR3 spans 16 residues. CDR1 and CDR2 (germline): LNHNV, YYDKDF (reference sequence). The CDR3 is CATSREGTGGGGTQYF. Here the CDR3 DNA reads TGTGCCACCAGCAGAGAAGGGACAGGGGGAGGAGGGACCCAGTACTTC.

The CDR3 is CASAKAGGEDTQYF. The CDR3 DNA reads as TGTGCCAGTGCCAAGGCAGGGGGGGAAGATACGCAGTATTTT. The rearrangement links TRBV19 to TRBJ2-3; D might be TRBD1 or TRBD2, each matching 7 bases. The CDR3 contains 14 residues. The V end was cut by 8 bases, the J end by 5 bases, with 17 bases between. CDR1 and CDR2 from the germline V gene are LNHDA and SQIVND (reference sequence).

This rearrangement joins TRBV7-2 to TRBJ2-1; 11 bases fit TRBD2. The CDR3 length is 15 residues. Germline values: CDR1 SGHTA, CDR2 FQGNSA. Trimming took 5 bases from V and 4 from J; bases not matched to a gene: 4. The CDR3: CASSATSGGYNEQFF. DNA for the CDR3: TGTGCCAGCAGCGCCACTAGCGGGGGTTACAATGAGCAGTTCTTC. Based on the CDR3 plus reference TRBV7-2 and TRBJ2-1, the full variable domain is GAGVSQSPSNKVTEKGKDVELRCDPISGHTALYWYRQSLGQGLEFLIYFQGNSAPDKSGLPSDRFSAERTGGSVSTLTIQRTQQEDSAVYLCASSATSGGYNEQFFGPGTRLTVL.